The 20 T cell receptor beta chains below come from one sample, sequenced in a study of T cells in tuberculosis. Time point meaning: new active TB diagnosis, blood taken before or within 7 days of starting treatment. The table came from immunoSEQ multiplex PCR; TCRdb's copy has only in-frame clones and leaves some out. The sample records tens of thousands of clones, approximately 86% being singletons. The sample in question was PBMCs, obtained at tuberculosis diagnosis. The receptors derive from an adult with tuberculosis.

The chain uses TRBV15 and TRBJ1-3, with 11 bases identical to TRBD1. The CDR3 consists of 14 residues. Germline V lookup: CDR1 LNHNV, CDR2 YYDKDF (reference sequence). V lost 8 bases and J lost 2; bases outside the gene matches: 2. DNA for the CDR3: TGTGCCACCGGACAGGGGGCGCCTGGAAACACCATATATTTT. Translation gives CATGQGAPGNTIYF.

The chain has TRBV25-1 and TRBJ1-1; 7 positions agree with TRBD1. Germline V gene sequence: CDR1 MGHDK, CDR2 SYGVNS. V gave up 5 bases and J gave up 9 bases; unmatched junction bases: 12. This CDR3 has 14 residues. CDR3 in amino acids: CASSTGALNKKAFF. The CDR3 bases are TGTGCCAGCAGTACAGGGGCTCTGAACAAAAAAGCTTTCTTT.

This rearrangement joins TRBV11-2 to TRBJ2-2, with 7 bases aligning to TRBD1. This CDR3 region has 17 residues. Losses at the gene ends were 7 bases for V and 2 bases for J; bases not matched to a gene: 13. Germline-derived CDR1 and CDR2 are SGHAT and FQNNGV. CDR3 region: CASTRPLRDSNTGELFF. CDR3 DNA: TGTGCCAGCACCAGACCCCTACGGGACAGTAACACCGGGGAGCTGTTTTTT. The variable domain in full, with the rest retrieved from reference TRBV11-2 and TRBJ2-2, is EAGVAQSPRYKIIEKRQSVAFWCNPISGHATLYWYQQILGQGPKLLIQFQNNGVVDDSQLPKDRFSAERLKGVDSTLKIQPAKLEDSAVYLCASTRPLRDSNTGELFFGEGSRLTVL.

The chain employs TRBV5-1 and TRBJ1-1; TRBD1 is a possible D gene (5 bases). CDR1 SGHRS and CDR2 YFSETQ come from the germline V gene. The CDR3 consists of 16 residues. With 4 bases removed from V and 1 base from J, the gap between germline ends came to 17 bases. The CDR3 reads CASSPGTGTQNTEAFF. CDR3 DNA: TGCGCCAGCAGCCCTGGAACCGGGACTCAGAACACTGAAGCTTTCTTT.

The chain couples TRBV7-2 to TRBJ1-1; possibly TRBD1 for D (6 bases). CDR1 and CDR2 (germline): SGHTA, FQGNSA. V gave up 8 bases and J gave up 0 bases, with 13 bases separating them. The CDR3 is made up of 14 amino acids. In DNA, the CDR3 is TGTGCCAGCCAGAGCGACAGGTTGAACACTGAAGCTTTCTTT. Translation: CASQSDRLNTEAFF.

The chain carries TRBV11-3 and TRBJ2-1; D gene ambiguous. This CDR3 is built from 12 residues. V was shortened by 4 bases and J by 6 bases, with 7 bases between the two germline ends. Germline V gene lookup returns CDR1 SGHNT and CDR2 YENEEA. The CDR3 here is CASSSGFNEQFF. CDR3 nucleotides: TGTGCCAGCAGCTCAGGTTTCAATGAGCAGTTCTTC.

The chain links TRBV9 to TRBJ2-6; a possible D gene is TRBD1 (6 bases). Germline-derived CDR1 and CDR2 are SGDLS and YYNGEE. The CDR3 spans 16 residues. The V end was cut by 2 bases, the J end by 4 bases, with 13 bases between. The CDR3 sequence is CASSVLQGYGANVLTF. The DNA of the CDR3 is TGTGCCAGCAGCGTCTTACAGGGTTACGGGGCCAACGTCCTGACTTTC.

In this sample, this clone turned up once. The chain is built from TRBV5-1 and TRBJ2-7, with 10 bases lining up with TRBD2. V lost 0 bases, J lost 3 bases, and 9 bases stayed unmatched. This CDR3 is built from 17 residues. Germline-derived CDR1 and CDR2 are SGHRS and YFSETQ. The CDR3 nucleotides are TGCGCCAGCAGCTTGGAGTCTAGCGGGAGTTACCTCTACGAGCAGTACTTC. This codes for CASSLESSGSYLYEQYF.

The V and J genes are TRBV5-1 and TRBJ2-1; no clear D. Germline-derived CDR1 and CDR2 are SGHRS and YFSETQ. The V end was cut by 4 bases, the J end by 3 bases, with 17 bases between. The CDR3 is 16 amino acids. DNA for the CDR3: TGCGCCAGCAGCGCCCGAGGCGGCGGAAACTACAATGAGCAGTTCTTC. Amino acid sequence: CASSARGGGNYNEQFF.

The CDR3 is CASSPGVYNSPLHF. The CDR3 DNA sequence: TGTGCCAGCAGTCCAGGGGTGTATAATTCACCCCTCCACTTT. This chain links TRBV25-1 with TRBJ1-6; D might be TRBD1 (6 bases). V was shortened by 5 bases and J by 4 bases, with 9 bases between the two germline ends. From germline, CDR1 is MGHDK and CDR2 SYGVNS. This CDR3 spans 14 amino acids. Variable domain in full (rest from reference TRBV25-1 and TRBJ1-6): EADIYQTPRYLVIGTGKKITLECSQTMGHDKMYWYQQDPGMELHLIHYSYGVNSTEKGDLSSESTVSRIRTEHFPLTLESARPSHTSQYLCASSPGVYNSPLHFGNGTRLTVT.

The chain is built from TRBV7-7 and TRBJ2-2; D is uncertain. CDR1 is SSHAT and CDR2 is FNYEAQ in the germline V gene (reference sequence). V lost 3 bases and J 6 bases, leaving 8 bases between the germline ends. There are 13 residues in the CDR3. CDR3 protein: CASSFEVAGELFF. In DNA, the CDR3 is TGTGCCAGCAGCTTTGAGGTAGCCGGGGAGCTGTTTTTT.

CDR3 sequence reads: CASNSGDQPQHF. CDR3 nucleotides: TGTGCCAGCAACTCCGGGGATCAGCCCCAGCATTTT. The chain couples TRBV28 to TRBJ1-5; D gene uncertain. CDR3 length: 12 amino acids. Trimming stripped 7 bases from V and 5 bases from J, with 9 bases between. The V gene's germline CDR1 is MDHEN and CDR2 SYDVKM.

The rearrangement links TRBV7-3 to TRBJ1-2, with D unclear. V gave up 1 base and J gave up 4 bases, with 10 bases separating them. Per germline, CDR1 SGHTA and CDR2 FQGTGA. CDR3 length equals 14 residues. The CDR3 nucleotides read TGTGCCAGCAGCTTAAACTCTCCTGGCTATGGCTACACCTTC. As protein: CASSLNSPGYGYTF.

The chain couples TRBV6-6 to TRBJ1-2; 9 bases fit TRBD1. This CDR3 is 14 amino acids long. Germline V gene sequence: CDR1 MNHNY, CDR2 SVGAGI (reference sequence). The V gene end was trimmed by 5 bases and the J gene end by 8 bases; junction bases not matched to a gene: 9. The CDR3 sequence: CASSQPGQGRGYTF. The CDR3 nucleotides read TGTGCCAGCAGTCAACCGGGACAGGGTAGGGGCTACACCTTC.

The gene calls are TRBV6-5 and TRBJ1-2, with 9 bases aligning to TRBD1. Looked up from germline, CDR1 is MNHEY and CDR2 is SVGAGI. The CDR3 sequence is 15 residues long. The V gene end was trimmed by 6 bases and the J gene end by 3 bases; junction bases not matched to a gene: 8. CDR3 nucleotide sequence: TGTGCCAGCAGCTCACAGGGGGCGCTCCACTATGGCTACACCTTC. This translates into CASSSQGALHYGYTF.

This clone has just one count. V usage is TRBV29-1 and J usage is TRBJ1-2; 8 bases are shared with TRBD1. After removal of 3 bases from V and 4 bases from J, the junction contained 4 bases not matched to a gene. CDR1 and CDR2 (germline): SQVTM, ANQGSEA. CDR3 size: 13 residues. CDR3 amino acids: CSVDGQGVYGYTF. The CDR3 bases are TGCAGCGTTGACGGACAGGGTGTCTATGGCTACACCTTC.

The V and J genes are TRBV28 and TRBJ2-7; 8 bases match TRBD1. From germline, CDR1 is MDHEN and CDR2 SYDVKM. This CDR3 spans 15 amino acids. J lost 3 bases, V lost 4 bases, and 8 bases had no gene match. CDR3 sequence (DNA): TGTGCCAGCAGTTCCCACGGACAGGGTGTCTACGAGCAGTACTTC. Translated, it gives CASSSHGQGVYEQYF.

The chain employs TRBV19 and TRBJ2-5; 7 bases are shared with TRBD1. CDR1 is LNHDA, CDR2 SQIVND, per germline (reference sequence). This CDR3 comprises 16 residues. V was pared by 4 bases and J by 0 bases, with 8 bases of the junction left unmatched. In nucleotides, the CDR3 is TGTGCCAGTAGTACCCACAGGGGTGTCTACCAAGAGACCCAGTACTTC. It encodes CASSTHRGVYQETQYF.

V and J are TRBV27 and TRBJ2-7, with a weak D call TRBD1 (5 bases). With 1 base removed from V and 5 bases from J, the gap between germline ends came to 6 bases. CDR3 size: 12 residues. Germline-derived CDR1 and CDR2 are MNHEY and SMNVEV (reference sequence). CDR3 protein: CASSLLGHEQYF. DNA of the CDR3: TGTGCCAGCAGTTTATTGGGGCACGAGCAGTACTTC.

The J gene is TRBJ2-1, the V gene TRBV5-1; TRBD2 agrees at 11 bases. Trimming removed 4 bases from V and 4 bases from J; junction bases left unmatched: 19. The CDR3 extends over 20 amino acids. Per germline, CDR1 SGHRS and CDR2 YFSETQ. CDR3 nucleotides: TGCGCCAGCAGCCAGGGCGAGGGACTAGCGGTGGCGGTCGGTTACAATGAGCAGTTCTTC. Protein: CASSQGEGLAVAVGYNEQFF.